The 14 T cell receptor beta chains in this list originate from one sample, sequenced in a study of T-cell reconstitution after alpha-beta-depleted transplantation in children. Unique molecular identifiers were used in preparing the TCRbeta library. TCRdb called the PCR reads again in MiXCR, with one record for every CDR3 protein. In the table there are over 150,000 distinct CDR3 sequences, 6.5% to 7.5% of which are singletons. The sample in question was PBMCs from the stem cell graft donor, obtained from the stem cell graft. The receptor source for this set is a human donor who donated a stem cell graft to a child with Wiskott-Aldrich syndrome.

This clonotype has a count of ten or more. The chain recombines TRBV3-1 with TRBJ2-7; 9 bases map to TRBD2. After removal of 4 bases from V and 4 bases from J, the junction contained 5 bases not matched to a gene. This CDR3 is 14 amino acids long. Germline values: CDR1 LGHDT, CDR2 YNNKEL (reference sequence). CDR3 loop: CASSLRGGLYEQYF. The CDR3 nucleotides are TGTGCCAGCAGCCTGCGGGGGGGCCTGTACGAGCAGTACTTC.

This clonotype was observed many times. V usage is TRBV6-5 and J usage is TRBJ2-5; 7 nucleotides agree with TRBD1. Trimming took 2 bases from V and 5 from J; bases not matched to a gene: 11. Germline assignment: CDR1 MNHEY and CDR2 SVGAGI. CDR3 size: 16 residues. CDR3 sequence (DNA): TGTGCCAGCAGTTACGCCCCACAGGGGTGGAAGGAGACCCAGTACTTC. This gives the protein CASSYAPQGWKETQYF.

The chain joins TRBV18 to TRBJ2-1, with TRBD1 as a possible D gene (6 bases). CDR1 and CDR2 (germline): KGHSH, LQKENI. The CDR3 runs 14 residues. Trimming removed 0 bases at V and 8 bases at J, with 11 bases between. The CDR3 nucleotides read TGTGCCAGCTCACCACCTGGGCAGGGGTATGAGCAGTTCTTC. Encoded protein: CASSPPGQGYEQFF.

In this sample, this clonotype turned up many times. J is TRBJ1-4 and V is TRBV5-5; the match to TRBD1 covers 11 bases. The V and J ends lost 3 bases and 8 bases, in that order; junction bases with no gene match: 6. The CDR3 extends over 15 amino acids. Germline CDR1 is SGHKS and CDR2 is YYEKEE (reference sequence). Here the CDR3 DNA reads TGTGCCAGCAGCTGGGCGGGACAGGGGGGCGAAAAACTGTTTTTT. Amino acid sequence: CASSWAGQGGEKLFF.

This chain joins TRBV11-2 and TRBJ2-7; D unclear. This CDR3 region has 15 residues. Germline values: CDR1 SGHAT, CDR2 FQNNGV. The germline V and J ends were trimmed by 2 bases and 3 bases, with 14 bases remaining between them. The CDR3 DNA reads as TGTGCCAGCAGCTTATCCTCCGTTGACAACTACGAGCAGTACTTC. This translates into CASSLSSVDNYEQYF.

The V and J genes are TRBV3-1 and TRBJ2-6, with TRBD1 identical over 7 bases. CDR3 length: 16 amino acids. J lost 2 bases, V lost 1 base, and 2 bases had no gene match. The germline V gene encodes CDR1 LGHDT and CDR2 YNNKEL (reference sequence). CDR3 protein: CASSQVGGAGANVLTF. The DNA for the CDR3 is TGTGCCAGCAGCCAAGTAGGGGGCGCTGGGGCCAACGTCCTGACTTTC.

This clonotype was picked up many times. V is TRBV20-1 and J is TRBJ2-7; 10 positions match TRBD2. The germline CDR1 and CDR2 sequences are DFQATT and SNEGSKA (reference sequence). The CDR3 totals 14 residues. Trimming cost V 4 bases and J 4 bases; bases outside gene matches: 7. The CDR3 reads CSANLAGVRYEQYF. The CDR3 nucleotides are TGCAGTGCTAATCTAGCGGGAGTTCGGTACGAGCAGTACTTC.

Ten or more counts support this clonotype. The rearrangement joins TRBV15 to TRBJ1-2, with 7 bases lining up with TRBD1. This CDR3 is built from 16 residues. Germline CDR1 LNHNV, CDR2 YYDKDF (reference sequence). Trimming cost V 0 bases and J 5 bases; bases outside gene matches: 9. CDR3 residues: CATSRDRAGGIYGYTF. The CDR3 bases are TGTGCCACCAGCAGAGATCGGGCAGGGGGGATATATGGCTACACCTTC.

J is TRBJ1-5 and V is TRBV7-2; D not resolved. This CDR3 spans 14 amino acids. V was pared by 5 bases and J by 1 base, with 9 bases between. From germline, CDR1 is SGHTA and CDR2 FQGNSA. The CDR3 is CASSRTVSNQPQHF. Here the CDR3 DNA reads TGTGCCAGCAGCCGGACGGTGAGCAATCAGCCCCAGCATTTT. Full variable domain (rest looked up from reference TRBV7-2 and TRBJ1-5): GAGVSQSPSNKVTEKGKDVELRCDPISGHTALYWYRQSLGQGLEFLIYFQGNSAPDKSGLPSDRFSAERTGGSVSTLTIQRTQQEDSAVYLCASSRTVSNQPQHFGDGTRLSIL.

This clonotype occurred a few times. This CDR3 is CASSLAGQGLYGYTF. As DNA, the CDR3 is TGCGCCAGCAGCTTGGCGGGACAGGGCCTCTATGGCTACACCTTC. The genes are TRBV5-1 and TRBJ1-2; TRBD1 agrees at 9 bases. In germline, CDR1 is SGHRS, CDR2 YFSETQ. The CDR3 spans 15 residues. Trimming cost V 0 bases and J 4 bases; bases outside gene matches: 4.

The V call is TRBV11-2, the J call TRBJ2-1; D is possibly TRBD2 (7 bases). Germline loops: CDR1 SGHAT, CDR2 FQNNGV. The CDR3 extends over 14 amino acids. Trimming took off 7 bases at V and 6 bases at J, with 16 bases between the two ends. Written as DNA, the CDR3 is TGTGCCAGCAACCCCAAGGCGGGGGCCAATGAGCAGTTCTTC. It yields the protein CASNPKAGANEQFF.

The sample holds many counts of this clonotype. The chain joins TRBV7-2 to TRBJ2-2; 12 bases are a match to TRBD2. The V and J ends lost 8 bases and 10 bases, in that order; junction bases with no gene match: 8. In germline, CDR1 is SGHTA, CDR2 FQGNSA. This CDR3 has 14 amino acids. CDR3 sequence (DNA): TGTGCCAGCCGCTCTAGCGGGAGGGGGGAGGAGCTGTTTTTT. Its protein is CASRSSGRGEELFF. The full variable domain, its missing parts supplied by reference TRBV7-2 and TRBJ2-2, is GAGVSQSPSNKVTEKGKDVELRCDPISGHTALYWYRQSLGQGLEFLIYFQGNSAPDKSGLPSDRFSAERTGGSVSTLTIQRTQQEDSAVYLCASRSSGRGEELFFGEGSRLTVL.

This rearrangement joins TRBV6-5 to TRBJ1-4; no firm D call. V was pared by 2 bases and J by 8 bases, with 9 bases between. CDR1 is MNHEY, CDR2 SVGAGI, per germline. The CDR3 is 13 amino acids. The CDR3 reads CASSYKYAEKLFF. The CDR3 DNA reads TGTGCCAGCAGTTACAAATATGCCGAAAAACTGTTTTTT.

In this sample, this clonotype turned up many times. The J gene is TRBJ2-7, the V gene TRBV7-2; D unresolved. The germline V gene has CDR1 SGHTA and CDR2 FQGNSA. The V end lost 1 base, the J end lost 4 bases, and 5 bases lay between the germline ends. CDR3 length: 12 residues. This CDR3 is CASSLGTYEQYF. CDR3 DNA sequence: TGTGCCAGCAGCTTAGGGACGTACGAGCAGTACTTC.